The clone carrying this TCR beta chain was counted many times. Its antigen is undetermined. For TCR beta, libraries came from iRepertoire HTBI primers and Arm-PCR of CDR3 regions. TCRdb re-called the multiplex PCR reads with MiXCR, one entry per CDR3 protein. The sample gives about 530,000 distinct CDR3 sequences, about 16% of which show up once; about 25% is in the top ten. Time point denoted: newly diagnosed GD, antithyroid drugs for less than 3 months. PBMC-extracted RNA yielded the TCR library. The germline V gene encodes CDR1 SGHAT and CDR2 FQNNGV. The CDR3 totals 13 residues. V lost 5 bases, J lost 6 bases, and 12 bases lay in between. The data derive from a study of regulatory T cells in long-lasting Graves disease. Study context: Newly diagnosed Graves' patients took antithyroid drugs under 3 months. Whole-study findings and limits: Among samples with persistent disease, TRBV28, TRBJ1-2 and TRBJ2-5 were favored.

These data were likewise used in another study, on T cells in Graves' hyperthyroidism and ophthalmopathy. As that study records: Among thyroid clonotypes expanded above 0.001, most also appeared in blood.

The sample consisted of peripheral blood mononuclear cells (PBMCs), taken at new diagnosis, from a patient treated with antithyroid drugs. This chain links TRBV11-2 with TRBJ2-3; no clear D gene. This clonotype originated in a woman in her forties or fifties with Graves disease. CDR3: CASSPTGPDTQYF. CDR3 bases: TGTGCCAGCAGCCCAACCGGGCCGGATACGCAGTATTTT.